This TCR beta chain was sequenced for a study of blood T cell repertoires in COVID-19. Original handling: Reference gene primer amplification gave nucleated cell count estimates. Assay: immunoSEQ multiplex PCR; the TCRdb copy retains only in-frame clones and omits some. That table gives V, J and clone size, and the DNA gave D and trimming. The sample records 250,000 or so clones, around 87% being singletons. To note about this clone: One end of the junction fails to match germline, which may point to a read error.

Germline CDR1 MDHEN, CDR2 SYDVKM. The CDR3 is 15 residues long. The sequencing sample was made of peripheral blood. The sequence was collected from a woman in her sixties with COVID-19, enrolled during active disease. The chain uses TRBV28 and TRBJ2-7, with a possible D match to TRBD2 (7 bases). The CDR3 DNA reads as TGTGCCAGCAGTTTGCAAAGGGGGACGGTCCTAAGCGGGGACTTC. Amino acid sequence: CASSLQRGTVLSGDF.